The clone carrying this T cell receptor beta chain was counted at least ten times. As yet, its antigen is unknown. Semi-nested PCR with Nested Universal Primer A followed constant-region reverse priming of full-length variable regions. MiXCR, run by TCRdb on the 5' RACE reads, gives a single entry per CDR3 protein. Among approximately 41,000 distinct CDR3 sequences listed, 29% were seen once. CDR1 and CDR2 (germline): MNHEY, SVGEGT. Unmatched junction bases numbered 4, after V lost 5 bases and J lost 1 base. The CDR3 spans 14 residues. Memory CD4+ T cells were sorted as CD4+CD45RO+CD25- cells. Study-wide results and caveats: Tumor memory CD4+ T cell TCR gene usage was found to cluster with blood and lymph node memory CD4+ cells and with lymph node naive CD4+ cells. Greatest tumor Treg TCR overlap was with tumor naive CD4+ cells.

Input material: memory CD4+ T cells sorted from a lymph node. The subset was: memory CD4+ T cells, CD4+CD45RO+CD25-. This clonotype was sampled from a female donor with breast cancer. This chain uses TRBV6-2 or TRBV6-3 with TRBJ1-1; 7 positions agree with TRBD1. CDR3 sequence (DNA): TGTGCCAGCAGTCTGGGGACAGCGAACACTGAAGCTTTCTTT. It encodes CASSLGTANTEAFF.